This is a list of T cell receptor beta chains from one sample in a study of shared clonotypes between healthy human individuals. This table comes from immunoSEQ multiplex PCR, and its TCRdb copy is limited to in-frame clones, with some not included. This table holds roughly 400,000 clones, 96% found once. The specimen was memory CD8+ T cells sorted from blood. All receptors come from a man younger than 40 in good health. Each CDR3 is given with its conserved first and last residue. D genes are given only for firm matches. Some rows mark clone size as missing; the rest say once, few, many or name a class of expanded clone.

d_call j_call clone_size v_call cdr3_nt cdr3_aa
TRBD1 TRBJ1-4 NA TRBV5-1 TGCGCCAGCAGCAGGGACAGGGTGGCAACTAATGAAAAACTGTTTTTT CASSRDRVATNEKLFF
NA TRBJ1-1 NA TRBV21-1 TGTGCCAGCAGACGACAGGGCACTGAAGCTTTCTTT CASRRQGTEAFF
TRBD2 TRBJ2-7 NA TRBV5-1 TGCGCCAGCAGTTTTAGCGGGAGGGCCGCCGAGCAGTACTTC CASSFSGRAAEQYF
TRBD2 TRBJ2-7 NA TRBV6-6 TGTGCCAGCAGTTCGAGGGAGGGCGGGGAGCAGTACTTC CASSSREGGEQYF
NA TRBJ2-7 NA TRBV7-2 TGTGCCAGCAGCCCACTAGGCGGTTTATACGAGCAGTACTTC CASSPLGGLYEQYF
NA TRBJ1-5 NA TRBV6-1 TGTGCCAGCATTGCCGGGGCTGGGAATCAGCCCCAGCATTTT CASIAGAGNQPQHF
NA TRBJ2-1 NA TRBV9 TGTGCCAGCAGCGTAGGAGTCACCTCGTCCGCTGAGCAGTTCTTC CASSVGVTSSAEQFF
NA TRBJ2-3 NA TRBV7-2 TGTGCCAGCAGCTGGAACTTGGGGGCGGATACGCAGTATTTT CASSWNLGADTQYF
NA TRBJ2-1 once TRBV5-4 TGTGCCAGCAGCACCCCCAGGGAAAATTACAATGAGCAGTTCTTC CASSTPRENYNEQFF
TRBD1 TRBJ2-3 NA TRBV9 TGTGCCAGCAGCGTAACAGGGGGAGGAGGAGTGGATACGCAGTATTTT CASSVTGGGGVDTQYF
NA TRBJ2-5 NA TRBV5-1 TGCGCCAGCAGCCGTGAGTACCAAGAGACCCAGTACTTC CASSREYQETQYF
NA TRBJ2-2 NA TRBV7-9 TGTGCCAGCGCACTCGGGTCGAACACCGGGGAGCTGTTTTTT CASALGSNTGELFF
TRBD2 TRBJ2-2 NA TRBV2 TGTGCCAGCAGTCATACGCGTGAGACTAGCAAAGCCGGGGAGCTGTTTTTT CASSHTRETSKAGELFF
TRBD1 TRBJ1-2 NA TRBV30 TGTGCCTCGAAAGCTTACAGGGGGATTTACTATGGCTACACCTTC CASKAYRGIYYGYTF
NA TRBJ2-1 NA TRBV5-1 TGCGCCAGCAGCTCGACGGGACGGAGCTCCTACAATGAGCAGTTCTTC CASSSTGRSSYNEQFF
TRBD2 TRBJ2-3 NA TRBV2 TGTGCCAGCAACCTAGCGGGACGGACAGATACGCAGTATTTT CASNLAGRTDTQYF
NA TRBJ2-3 once TRBV9 TGTGCCAGCAGCGTACCGGGTGCAGGTAGAGATACGCAGTATTTT CASSVPGAGRDTQYF
TRBD2 TRBJ2-1 NA TRBV7-3 TGTGCCAGCAGCTCCCCGGGACTAGCGGGAGATGAGCAGTTCTTC CASSSPGLAGDEQFF
TRBD2 TRBJ2-5 NA TRBV10-3 TGTGCCATCAGTGTAGGGTTGGGGACTACTCAAGAGACCCAGTACTTC CAISVGLGTTQETQYF
NA TRBJ2-7 NA TRBV28 TGTGCCAGCAGTTTCGGGGGCACCTACGAGCAGTACTTC CASSFGGTYEQYF
NA TRBJ1-1 NA TRBV5-1 TGCGCCAGCAGCTCTAGTGGACAGAGTGAAGCTTTCTTT CASSSSGQSEAFF
NA TRBJ2-7 NA TRBV2 TGTGCCAGCAGCCCGACTAGGGATAGCGAGCAGTACTTC CASSPTRDSEQYF
NA TRBJ2-2 NA TRBV10-2 TGCGCCAGCAGCCAGTTGAACACCGGGGAGCTGTTTTTT CASSQLNTGELFF
NA TRBJ2-5 NA TRBV6-6 TGTGCCAGCACCGAACTAGGTTCCCCACAAGAGACCCAGTACTTC CASTELGSPQETQYF
TRBD2 TRBJ2-2 NA TRBV5-1 TGCGCCAGCAGCTTTGGACTAGCGAACACCGGGGAGCTGTTTTTT CASSFGLANTGELFF
TRBD2 TRBJ2-4 NA TRBV5-1 TGCGCCAGCAGCCACGAGCGGGGAAGGGGCAACATTCAGTACTTC CASSHERGRGNIQYF
NA TRBJ1-2 NA TRBV19 TGTGCCAGTAGTATTTACGCAGGTACGAACTATGGCTACACCTTC CASSIYAGTNYGYTF
TRBD2 TRBJ2-1 NA TRBV19 TGTGCCAGTAGTATATTAGCGGGAGGTGGGGATGAGCAGTTCTTC CASSILAGGGDEQFF
NA TRBJ2-7 NA TRBV7-2 TGTGCCAGCAGCTTAGAACAGGGAGTAGGGGAGCAGTACTTC CASSLEQGVGEQYF
TRBD1 TRBJ2-5 NA TRBV6-5 TGTGCCAGCAGTTTCCGGGACAGGGGAGAGACCCAGTACTTC CASSFRDRGETQYF
TRBD2 TRBJ2-7 NA TRBV6-1 TGTGCCAGCAGTGAGCAACTAGCGGTTACCTACGAGCAGTACTTC CASSEQLAVTYEQYF
NA TRBJ2-7 NA TRBV7-2 TGTGCCAGCAGCTTAGGGACGCCCGGCTACGAGCAGTACTTC CASSLGTPGYEQYF
TRBD2 TRBJ2-1 NA TRBV7-3 TGTGCCAGCAGTTTCAACCGGCGGCTAGCGGGAGGGGCCTACAATGAGCAGTTCTTC CASSFNRRLAGGAYNEQFF
TRBD1 TRBJ1-2 NA TRBV6-5 TGTGCCAGCAGTGCGGACAGGTTTATGGGCTACACCTTC CASSADRFMGYTF
TRBD1 TRBJ1-2 NA TRBV7-6 TGTGCCAGCAGCCCCGAACCCGACAGGGGGTTTGGCTACACCTTC CASSPEPDRGFGYTF
TRBD1 TRBJ2-7 NA TRBV5-4 TGTGCCAGCAGCCGGGACAGGGGGCGCTACGAGCAGTACTTC CASSRDRGRYEQYF
TRBD1 TRBJ2-5 NA TRBV29-1 TGCAGCGTTGATCACAGGGGTGAGACCCAGTACTTC CSVDHRGETQYF
TRBD1 TRBJ2-7 NA TRBV11-2 TGTGCCAGCAGCTTGGGGACAGTTGAGCAGTACTTC CASSLGTVEQYF
NA TRBJ2-1 NA TRBV11-2 TGTGCCAGCACCATGGACCCGTGGTACAATGAGCAGTTCTTC CASTMDPWYNEQFF
TRBD1 TRBJ1-1 once TRBV2 TGTGCCAGCAGGACGGGACAGGGGGCTGAAGCTTTCTTT CASRTGQGAEAFF
TRBD2 TRBJ2-7 NA TRBV2 TGTGCCAGCAGTACCGGACTAGCGGTCGCCTACGAGCAGTACTTC CASSTGLAVAYEQYF
NA TRBJ2-1 once TRBV13 TGTGCCAGCAGCCCCGCCTACAATGAGCAGTTCTTC CASSPAYNEQFF
NA TRBJ2-3 NA TRBV19 TGTGCCAGTAGTATCCACGCCACGGCCCCTAGCACAGATACGCAGTATTTT CASSIHATAPSTDTQYF
TRBD1 TRBJ1-3 NA TRBV5-1 TGCGCCAGCAGCTTGCACCGGGACAGGGAAGGCCTCCACTCTGGAAACACCATATATTTT CASSLHRDREGLHSGNTIYF
NA TRBJ1-1 NA TRBV5-1 TGCGCCAGCAGCTTGATACAGGGAGCTGAAGCTTTCTTT CASSLIQGAEAFF
NA TRBJ1-1 once TRBV12-5 TGTGCTAGTGGACCTCGGGGTGGGGACACTGAAGCTTTCTTT CASGPRGGDTEAFF
NA TRBJ2-5 once TRBV28 TGTGCCAGCATAGACCCGGGCAGGGAAAGAGAGACCCAGTACTTC CASIDPGRERETQYF
TRBD2 TRBJ2-1 NA TRBV30 TGTGCCTGGACACTAGCGGGACAACCCTACAATGAGCAGTTCTTC CAWTLAGQPYNEQFF
NA TRBJ1-1 NA TRBV16 TGTGCCAGCAGCCAATCTAGGAACACTGAAGCTTTCTTT CASSQSRNTEAFF
TRBD1 TRBJ2-1 NA TRBV29-1 TGCAGCTTCCGAAGAGGACAGGGGAGTTTTAATGAGCAGTTCTTC CSFRRGQGSFNEQFF
TRBD2 TRBJ2-7 NA TRBV28 TGTGCCAGCAGGGTTGCGTCTAGCGGGAACGAGCAGTACTTC CASRVASSGNEQYF
NA TRBJ1-2 NA TRBV7-9 TGTGCCAGCAGCCCTGGGACTCCGGGTTATGGCTACACCTTC CASSPGTPGYGYTF